Listed below are T cell receptor beta chains from one sample, sequenced in a study of regulatory and conventional T cells in breast cancer. TCRdb used MiXCR to reprocess the PCR reads, holding one entry per CDR3 protein. The sample shows approximately 9,500 distinct CDR3 sequences, about a third of them seen only once. The source material was conventional T cells from blood. The source of these receptors is a male donor in good health. The CDR3 runs from the conserved cysteine through the conserved F or W. The D gene is left open where the match is weak. Size is omitted from some rows. Given values are once, few, many or a class for expanded clones.

v_call: TRBV4-1; j_call: TRBJ1-1; clone_size: few; d_call: .; cdr3_nt: TGCGCCAGCAGCCAAGCAAACCCCGGGACCGGTATGAACACTGAAGCTTTCTTT; cdr3_aa: CASSQANPGTGMNTEAFF
v_call: TRBV7-9; j_call: TRBJ1-2; clone_size: .; d_call: TRBD1; cdr3_nt: TGTGCCAGCAGCTTAGGACAGGGCAGTGGCCACACCTTC; cdr3_aa: CASSLGQGSGHTF
v_call: TRBV30; j_call: TRBJ1-2; clone_size: .; d_call: .; cdr3_nt: TGTGCCTGGAGTGTAATTAAGGGAGTTCGTGGCTGCACCTTC; cdr3_aa: CAWSVIKGVRGCTF
v_call: TRBV6-5; j_call: TRBJ2-3; clone_size: few; d_call: TRBD2; cdr3_nt: TGTGCCAGCAGGCAACTAGCGGGGGGAATCACAGATACGCAGTATTTT; cdr3_aa: CASRQLAGGITDTQYF
v_call: TRBV12-3/TRBV12-4; j_call: TRBJ2-2; clone_size: .; d_call: .; cdr3_nt: TGTGCCAGCAGTTTAGGAGGACCCGGGGAGCTGTTTTTT; cdr3_aa: CASSLGGPGELFF
v_call: TRBV29-1; j_call: TRBJ1-1; clone_size: few; d_call: .; cdr3_nt: TGCAGCGTTGTGAGAAGAATGAACACTGAAGCTTTCTTT; cdr3_aa: CSVVRRMNTEAFF
v_call: TRBV11-2; j_call: TRBJ2-7; clone_size: few; d_call: .; cdr3_nt: TGTGCCAGCAGCCCGTCCCAAAGCCGATACGAGCAGTACTTC; cdr3_aa: CASSPSQSRYEQYF
v_call: TRBV5-1; j_call: TRBJ2-5; clone_size: few; d_call: .; cdr3_nt: TGCGCCAGCAGATTTGGACTCGTGTCTCAAGAGACCCAGTACTTC; cdr3_aa: CASRFGLVSQETQYF
v_call: TRBV5-1; j_call: TRBJ1-1; clone_size: few; d_call: .; cdr3_nt: TGCGCCAGCAGCTTGGATCCAGGCAGGAACACTGAAGCTTTCTTT; cdr3_aa: CASSLDPGRNTEAFF
v_call: TRBV11-2; j_call: TRBJ2-3; clone_size: .; d_call: TRBD2; cdr3_nt: TGTGCCAGCAGCCGACTGTTAGCGGGGGGCACAGATACGCAGTATTTT; cdr3_aa: CASSRLLAGGTDTQYF
v_call: TRBV12-3/TRBV12-4; j_call: TRBJ1-1; clone_size: medium-sized; d_call: .; cdr3_nt: TGTGCCAGCAGTTTAGCGGCGGCGCGTTGGGCTTTCTTT; cdr3_aa: CASSLAAARWAFF
v_call: TRBV4-2; j_call: TRBJ1-3; clone_size: .; d_call: TRBD1; cdr3_nt: TGTGCCAGCAGCTCGGGACAGTCTGGTAACACCATATATTTT; cdr3_aa: CASSSGQSGNTIYF
v_call: TRBV7-9; j_call: TRBJ2-4; clone_size: medium-sized; d_call: .; cdr3_nt: TGTGCCAGCAGCCCCCGAGGATCCTTAGCCAAAAACATTCAGTACTTC; cdr3_aa: CASSPRGSLAKNIQYF
v_call: TRBV11-2; j_call: TRBJ2-2; clone_size: few; d_call: .; cdr3_nt: TGTGCCAGCAGCCTGGGGGCTATACTGGGATCTACGGTCGGCACCGGGGAGCTGTTTTTT; cdr3_aa: CASSLGAILGSTVGTGELFF
v_call: TRBV7-2; j_call: TRBJ2-6; clone_size: few; d_call: TRBD2; cdr3_nt: TGTGCCAGCAGCTTAGGACTAGCGGTCCTTGGAGGGGCCAACGTCCTGACTTTC; cdr3_aa: CASSLGLAVLGGANVLTF
v_call: TRBV4-1; j_call: TRBJ2-1; clone_size: medium-sized; d_call: TRBD2; cdr3_nt: TGCGCCAGCAGCCAAGTGGGGACTAGGGCCGATGAGCAGTTCTTC; cdr3_aa: CASSQVGTRADEQFF
v_call: TRBV5-1; j_call: TRBJ2-1; clone_size: .; d_call: .; cdr3_nt: TGCGCCAGCAGCTTGGACAGGGATCTGGGTGAGCAGTTCTTC; cdr3_aa: CASSLDRDLGEQFF
v_call: TRBV6-1; j_call: TRBJ1-6; clone_size: few; d_call: .; cdr3_nt: TGTGCCAGCAGTGAAGCGGGGTCACCCCTCCACTTT; cdr3_aa: CASSEAGSPLHF